This TCR beta chain comes out of a study of T cell responses to AZD1222 COVID-19 vaccine. General study points: Close to half of all spike-specific TCRs reportedly target regions of the variants that are unmutated. In a largely white British group with more females than males, clonal diversity was possibly underestimated. Spike regions recognized by vaccine-associated CD4 TCRs spanned the protein, led by 160-218 and 743-854.

As to this clone: Antigen unknown.

Germline loops: CDR1 SGHDN, CDR2 FVKESK. The junction had 8 bases not matched to a gene; V was cut back by 4 bases and J by 5 bases. The CDR3 has 15 amino acids. Measured with immunoSEQ multiplex PCR; TCRdb has only the in-frame clones, and not every one. This table has 150,000 to 200,000 clones, around nine tenths appearing once. The source material was peripheral blood, sampled 28 days after the second dose of the MenACWY control vaccine. This chain joins TRBV14 and TRBJ2-7; 10 bases fit TRBD1. This sequence was found in an adult who received the MenACWY meningococcal vaccine as a control. The CDR3 coding sequence is TGTGCCAGCAGCCCTATAGACAGGGGGCAGCACGAGCAGTACTTC. Translated: CASSPIDRGQHEQYF.